The next 16 T cell receptor beta chains were all read from a single sample in a study of T cell changes during pregnancy in multiple sclerosis. The method was immunoSEQ multiplex PCR; TCRdb's version includes in-frame clones alone and lacks a portion of them. This sample yields around 40,000 clones, of which 90% are seen a single time; approximately 0.49% belongs to the top ten. The sample here was CD4+ T cells from peripheral blood mononuclear cells, taken in the first trimester of pregnancy. The receptor source for this set is a female donor in good health, enrolled as a control in a pregnancy study.

In DNA, the CDR3 is TGTGCCAGCACCGAACAGAACAGGGCTGCGGGTGAAGCTTTCTTT. Its translation: CASTEQNRAAGEAFF. The chain joins TRBV11-2 to TRBJ1-1; D possibly corresponds to TRBD1 (6 bases). V was pared by 7 bases and J by 7 bases, with 22 bases between. Germline values: CDR1 SGHAT, CDR2 FQNNGV. CDR3 length: 15 residues.

The chain couples TRBV6-5 to TRBJ2-3; possible D gene TRBD2, 5 bases. Trimming removed 0 bases at V and 0 bases at J, with 10 bases between. The CDR3 is 16 residues long. Germline loops: CDR1 MNHEY, CDR2 SVGAGI. The CDR3 loop reads CASSYSGLTSTDTQYF. CDR3 sequence (DNA): TGTGCCAGCAGTTACTCCGGACTTACTAGCACAGATACGCAGTATTTT.

The chain recombines TRBV18 with TRBJ2-7, with 9 bases aligning to TRBD1. Germline V gene sequence: CDR1 KGHSH, CDR2 LQKENI. J gave up 5 bases and V 3 bases, and 8 bases lay outside the gene matches. This CDR3 is 15 amino acids long. CDR3 sequence (DNA): TGTGCCAGCTCACCCTCCGGGACAGGGTCCAACGAGCAGTACTTC. This gives the protein CASSPSGTGSNEQYF.

The chain is built from TRBV19 and TRBJ1-5; possibly TRBD1 for D (6 bases). Trimming pared 4 bases from V and 3 bases from J, leaving 10 bases between. The CDR3 covers 14 residues. Germline V lookup: CDR1 LNHDA, CDR2 SQIVND (reference sequence). CDR3 nucleotides: TGTGCCAGTAGTACTGACAGGTACAATCAGCCCCAGCATTTT. Protein product: CASSTDRYNQPQHF.

The V call is TRBV7-2, the J call TRBJ1-1; D gene ambiguous. Germline-derived CDR1 and CDR2 are SGHTA and FQGNSA. The V end lost 0 bases, the J end lost 5 bases, and 7 bases lay between the germline ends. The CDR3 has 13 residues. CDR3 sequence (DNA): TGTGCCAGCAGCTTAGCCTCGGGGACTGAAGCTTTCTTT. As protein: CASSLASGTEAFF.

The V and J genes are TRBV19 and TRBJ2-2; 10 bases match TRBD2. CDR3 size: 15 residues. The germline gives CDR1 LNHDA, CDR2 SQIVND (reference sequence). V dropped 3 bases and J dropped 5; count of bases not matched to a gene: 3. The CDR3 DNA is TGTGCCAGTAGTATTCTTAGCGGGGGGACCGGGGAGCTGTTTTTT. The encoded protein is CASSILSGGTGELFF.

The J gene is TRBJ2-2, the V gene TRBV7-2; 10 bases line up with TRBD2. The CDR3 extends over 15 amino acids. V was pared by 2 bases and J by 6 bases, with 3 bases of the junction left unmatched. Germline V gene data show CDR1 as SGHTA and CDR2 as FQGNSA. The CDR3 nucleotides are TGTGCCAGCAGCTTAAGACTAGCGGGTCCCGGGGAGCTGTTTTTT. This sequence encodes CASSLRLAGPGELFF.

The V call is TRBV12-5, the J call TRBJ2-7; 7 nucleotides match TRBD1. The CDR3 loop spans 14 amino acids. Germline CDR1 LGHNT, CDR2 FRNRAP. The V and J ends lost 5 bases and 5 bases, in that order; junction bases with no gene match: 9. This CDR3 is CASGTDRVGDEQYF. DNA for the CDR3: TGTGCTAGTGGTACCGACAGGGTCGGAGACGAGCAGTACTTC. The variable domain in full, completed from reference TRBV12-5 and TRBJ2-7, reads DARVTQTPRHKVTEMGQEVTMRCQPILGHNTVFWYRQTMMQGLELLAYFRNRAPLDDSGMPKDRFSAEMPDATLATLKIQPSEPRDSAVYFCASGTDRVGDEQYFGPGTRLTVT.

V gene TRBV7-2 combines with J gene TRBJ1-2; D uncertain. The V gene's germline CDR1 is SGHTA and CDR2 FQGNSA. V lost 5 bases and J lost 0, with 7 bases in between. This CDR3 region has 13 residues. CDR3 region: CASSEQTNYGYTF. CDR3 coding DNA: TGTGCCAGCAGCGAACAGACTAACTATGGCTACACCTTC.

The chain links TRBV28 to TRBJ1-2; TRBD1 aligns across 8 bases. CDR3 length: 12 amino acids. The V segment lost 6 bases and the J segment 8 bases; nucleotides outside the gene matches: 5. Germline V CDR1 and CDR2: MDHEN, SYDVKM. The CDR3 loop is CASRTPGGGYTF. The CDR3 coding sequence is TGTGCCAGCAGAACCCCAGGGGGCGGCTACACCTTC.

The chain joins TRBV5-5 to TRBJ1-1, with TRBD1 identical over 9 bases. Germline CDR1 is SGHKS and CDR2 is YYEKEE (reference sequence). V shed 4 bases and J 4 bases; nucleotides not matched to a gene: 5. CDR3 length: 14 residues. The CDR3 reads CASSQQGATTEAFF. CDR3 sequence (DNA): TGTGCCAGCAGCCAACAGGGGGCGACCACTGAAGCTTTCTTT.

The chain has TRBV6-5 and TRBJ2-7; 8 nucleotides align to TRBD1. Looked up from germline, CDR1 is MNHEY and CDR2 is SVGAGI. The junction had 1 base not matched to a gene; V was cut back by 0 bases and J by 0 bases. This CDR3 has 15 residues. CDR3 nucleotides: TGTGCCAGCAGTTACTCAGGACAGGGCTCCTACGAGCAGTACTTC. Its translation: CASSYSGQGSYEQYF.

V and J are TRBV10-3 and TRBJ1-5; 8 positions agree with TRBD1. This CDR3 has 14 amino acids. The junction had 6 bases not matched to a gene; V was cut back by 4 bases and J by 7 bases. Germline CDR1 reads ENHRY; CDR2 reads SYGVKD. The CDR3 region is CAISGDRYGQPQHF. The CDR3 bases are TGTGCCATCAGTGGGGACAGGTACGGGCAGCCCCAGCATTTT.

V gene TRBV7-2 combines with J gene TRBJ2-5; D is possibly TRBD2 (7 bases). The CDR3 totals 12 residues. The ends were cut back, 8 bases at V and 4 bases at J, with 11 bases in the middle. Germline V gene lookup returns CDR1 SGHTA and CDR2 FQGNSA. In DNA form, the CDR3 reads TGTGCCAGCGGGGGGGGGCCAGAGACCCAGTACTTC. Translated, it gives CASGGGPETQYF.

This sequence joins TRBV6-6 and TRBJ1-3, with TRBD1 matching over 7 bases. The CDR3 totals 14 residues. Germline V lookup: CDR1 MNHNY, CDR2 SVGAGI (reference sequence). V lost 6 bases and J lost 2; bases outside the gene matches: 4. CDR3 in DNA: TGTGCCAGCAGCCTCAGGGGGACTGGAAACACCATATATTTT. Translating it yields CASSLRGTGNTIYF.

V gene TRBV6-5 combines with J gene TRBJ1-5, with D unclear. CDR1 is MNHEY, CDR2 SVGAGI, per germline. The CDR3 has 14 residues. Trimming removed 5 bases from V and 1 base from J, with 9 bases in between. CDR3 loop: CASSRKRSNQPQHF. CDR3 sequence (DNA): TGTGCCAGCAGTCGCAAGCGGAGCAATCAGCCCCAGCATTTT.